This TCR beta chain was retrieved from a study of blood T cell repertoires in COVID-19. Study in general: Collection of acute and convalescent COVID-19 samples took place in the United States, Italy and Spain. In each case, the material was cDNA or gDNA derived from T cells, B-cell-depleted T cells, or PBMCs.

Per the original data handling: Using reference gene primer amplification, nucleated cell counts were estimated. The assay was immunoSEQ multiplex PCR, and TCRdb's table has in-frame clones only and misses some. That table gives V, J and clone size, and the DNA gave D and trimming. There are a few hundred thousand clones in the sample; approximately 80% occur only once, and 2% to 2.5% lies in the top ten. Per germline, CDR1 MNHNS and CDR2 SASEGT. CDR3 length equals 15 residues. Trimming took 1 base from V and 3 from J, leaving 13 bases between them. The receptor comes from a man in his forties or fifties who had recovered from COVID-19. The V and J genes are TRBV6-1 and TRBJ2-7, with D possibly TRBD2 on 6 matching bases. Sequencing input: peripheral blood. This CDR3 reads CASSEVGGLDYEQYF. The CDR3 DNA reads as TGTGCCAGCAGTGAAGTGGGGGGACTGGACTACGAGCAGTACTTC.